The sequence of this TCR beta chain was determined in a study of CD4+ T cells in melanoma. Sequencing was performed with immunoSEQ multiplex PCR; in TCRdb, only in-frame clones are kept and a portion is missing. The table has 140,000 or so clones, over 90% seen once. Trimming took 3 bases from V and 4 from J; bases not matched to a gene: 2. Germline V gene lookup returns CDR1 SGHTA and CDR2 FQGTGA. The CDR3 has 13 residues. This chain joins TRBV7-3 and TRBJ2-7, with 8 nucleotides matching TRBD1. This TCR derives from a human donor with melanoma. The CDR3: CASSFDRGYEQYF. For the CDR3, the DNA is TGTGCCAGCAGCTTCGACAGGGGTTACGAGCAGTACTTC.